This T cell receptor beta chain was captured in a study of blood T cell repertoires in COVID-19. Germline CDR1 is MNHNY and CDR2 is SVGAGI (reference sequence). The CDR3 spans 13 residues. V was clipped by 7 bases and J by 1 base, with 10 bases between them. Sequenced by immunoSEQ multiplex PCR; TCRdb stores in-frame clones only, minus some. The data hold fewer than 85,000 clones, with approximately 78% observed a single time. The genes are TRBV6-6 and TRBJ1-1; maybe TRBD1 (5 bases). The receptor was derived from a woman aged 55-70 years with acute or convalescent COVID-19. Sequencing was performed on peripheral blood. DNA for the CDR3: TGTGCCAGCATTCAGGGCGGGAACACTGAAGCTTTCTTT. Translation: CASIQGGNTEAFF.